The 28 T cell receptor beta chains given below trace back to one sample, sequenced in a study of T-cell reconstitution after alpha-beta-depleted transplantation in children. The TCRbeta library incorporated unique molecular identifiers. TCRdb processed the PCR reads anew with MiXCR; each CDR3 protein has one entry. The table includes some 600,000 distinct CDR3 sequences, 16% detected once. The sequencing used PBMCs from the stem cell graft donor, collected from the stem cell graft. The receptors shown here come from a human donor who donated a stem cell graft to a child with acute myeloid leukemia.

This clonotype was observed many times. The chain couples TRBV5-1 to TRBJ2-3, with D perhaps TRBD2 (5 bases). This CDR3 region has 13 residues. The germline gives CDR1 SGHRS, CDR2 YFSETQ. Trimming took 5 bases from V and 8 from J, leaving 15 bases between them. CDR3 nucleotide sequence: TGCGCCAGCAGTGGGAATCTAGCTGGTACGCAGTATTTT. This sequence encodes CASSGNLAGTQYF.

V gene TRBV20-1 combines with J gene TRBJ2-7; the D is unclear. Per the germline V gene, CDR1 is DFQATT and CDR2 is SNEGSKA (reference sequence). The CDR3 is made up of 13 amino acids. The V and J ends lost 7 bases and 2 bases respectively, with 15 bases between them. The CDR3 coding sequence is TGCAGTGTGGGTGGGGATGACACCTACGAGCAGTACTTC. This translates into CSVGGDDTYEQYF.

This clonotype came up once. J is TRBJ2-1 and V is TRBV5-1, with 8 bases matching TRBD1. V lost 3 bases, J lost 3 bases, and 5 bases stayed unmatched. CDR1 and CDR2 from the germline V gene are SGHRS and YFSETQ. CDR3 length: 15 residues. CDR3 DNA sequence: TGCGCCAGCAGCTCATCACAGGGGGGCTACAATGAGCAGTTCTTC. This sequence encodes CASSSSQGGYNEQFF.

The gene calls are TRBV7-3 and TRBJ2-1; TRBD2 matches 9 bases. The J call may be wrong; the DNA end is better matched by TRBJ2-7. CDR3 length: 13 residues. Germline CDR1 reads SGHTA; CDR2 reads FQGTGA. CDR3 in DNA: TGTGCCAGCAGCGAACAGCGGGGGGCAGAGCAGTACTTC. Encoded protein: CASSEQRGAEQYF.

This clonotype was recorded many times. The rearrangement joins TRBV5-6 to TRBJ2-1, with D possibly matching TRBD2 (5 bases). V was shortened by 3 bases and J by 1 base, with 11 bases between the two germline ends. The CDR3 length is 15 residues. Germline values: CDR1 SGHDT, CDR2 YYEEEE. CDR3 amino acids: CASSSPLESYNEQFF. CDR3 bases: TGTGCCAGCAGCTCTCCACTAGAATCCTACAATGAGCAGTTCTTC.

This rearrangement joins TRBV7-9 to TRBJ2-2; weak D call: TRBD2 (5 bases). This CDR3 region has 16 residues. Germline-derived CDR1 and CDR2 are SEHNR and FQNEAQ (reference sequence). V lost 2 bases and J 5 bases, leaving 15 bases between the germline ends. CDR3 bases: TGTGCCAGCAGCTTAAGAGGGTCTCTTGGAACCGGGGAGCTGTTTTTT. This codes for CASSLRGSLGTGELFF.

At least ten counts were recorded for this clonotype. The chain links TRBV6-1 to TRBJ2-2; D might be TRBD1 (5 bases). Germline CDR1 and CDR2: MNHNS and SASEGT. V was clipped by 7 bases and J by 1 base, with 13 bases between them. This CDR3 has 15 residues. CDR3: CASKQDGVNTGELFF. The CDR3 nucleotides are TGTGCCAGCAAACAGGACGGCGTGAACACCGGGGAGCTGTTTTTT.

This clonotype was detected ten times or more. This sequence joins TRBV10-2 and TRBJ2-2; D uncertain. This CDR3 is 13 amino acids long. The germline V gene encodes CDR1 WSHSY and CDR2 SAAADI. The V end lost 7 bases, the J end lost 2 bases, and 8 bases lay between the germline ends. CDR3 in amino acids: CASTPFNTGELFF. CDR3 coding DNA: TGCGCCAGCACCCCTTTCAACACCGGGGAGCTGTTTTTT.

The chain links TRBV7-2 to TRBJ2-1, with 10 bases aligning to TRBD2. The germline V gene encodes CDR1 SGHTA and CDR2 FQGNSA. The CDR3 length is 12 residues. The V segment lost 5 bases and the J segment 14 bases; nucleotides outside the gene matches: 6. CDR3 bases: TGTGCCAGCAGCATCCTAGCGGGGGAGGAGTTCTTC. Protein product: CASSILAGEEFF.

This clonotype has a handful of counts. V gene TRBV20-1 combines with J gene TRBJ2-7; D may correspond to TRBD1 or TRBD2 (5 bases each). The CDR3 spans 15 residues. V was clipped by 6 bases and J by 0 bases, with 18 bases between them. In germline, CDR1 is DFQATT, CDR2 SNEGSKA (reference sequence). The CDR3 region has the DNA TGCAGTGCGGTGTTCCGAGGGGAAAGCTCCTACGAGCAGTACTTC. Protein sequence: CSAVFRGESSYEQYF.

J is TRBJ2-7 and V is TRBV20-1; D not certain. Trimming removed 3 bases from V and 0 bases from J, with 6 bases in between. The CDR3 is 12 residues long. CDR1 and CDR2 from the germline V gene are DFQATT and SNEGSKA (reference sequence). The CDR3 bases are TGCAGTGCTAGTTGGAGCTCCTACGAGCAGTACTTC. As protein: CSASWSSYEQYF.

The rearrangement uses TRBV5-1 and TRBJ2-6, with D tentatively TRBD1 (5 bases). This CDR3 comprises 19 residues. Germline V gene sequence: CDR1 SGHRS, CDR2 YFSETQ. Trimming took 0 bases from V and 0 from J, leaving 16 bases between them. The CDR3 loop reads CASSLVGQGHLSGANVLTF. Written as DNA, the CDR3 is TGCGCCAGCAGCTTGGTTGGTCAGGGCCATCTCTCTGGGGCCAACGTCCTGACTTTC.

Ten or more counts support this clonotype. The chain joins TRBV20-1 to TRBJ1-1; D unclear. The germline V gene encodes CDR1 DFQATT and CDR2 SNEGSKA (reference sequence). The V end was cut by 0 bases, the J end by 3 bases, with 11 bases between. The CDR3 sequence is 14 residues long. CDR3 loop: CSARDLGRDTEAFF. The CDR3 nucleotides are TGCAGTGCTAGAGATCTAGGAAGGGACACTGAAGCTTTCTTT.

This clonotype was seen a handful of times. The chain links TRBV5-1 to TRBJ2-1; D possibly corresponds to TRBD1 (6 bases). The CDR3 is 14 amino acids. The germline gives CDR1 SGHRS, CDR2 YFSETQ. The V gene lost 2 bases and the J gene lost 8 bases, with 14 bases spanning the gap. The CDR3 sequence: CASSLGTGNDEQFF. The CDR3 DNA follows: TGCGCCAGCAGCTTAGGTACAGGGAACGATGAGCAGTTCTTC.

There are a few counts of this clonotype. The chain uses TRBV5-4 and TRBJ1-2, with TRBD1 matching 8 bases. This CDR3 spans 12 amino acids. CDR1 SGHNT and CDR2 YYREEE come from the germline V gene (reference sequence). V gave up 3 bases and J gave up 12 bases; unmatched junction bases: 7. CDR3 DNA: TGTGCCAGCAGCTCACCAGGGGGCCTACACACCTTC. Its protein product is CASSSPGGLHTF.

This clonotype was detected only a few times. This chain connects TRBV6-5 to TRBJ1-4; no clear D. Trimming removed 2 bases at V and 10 bases at J, with 14 bases between. The CDR3 is made up of 14 amino acids. CDR1 and CDR2 (germline): MNHEY, SVGAGI. The CDR3 sequence is CASSYLGLSGKLFF. In DNA form, the CDR3 reads TGTGCCAGCAGTTACCTGGGCCTGTCTGGAAAACTGTTTTTT.

With regard to this clonotype: A much more abundant neighbour one base away suggests this may be a read error. The V call is TRBV29-1, the J call TRBJ2-3; 9 bases are a match to TRBD1. Germline values: CDR1 SQVTM, CDR2 ANQGSEA. This CDR3 comprises 13 residues. The V gene end was trimmed by 8 bases and the J gene end by 1 base; junction bases not matched to a gene: 4. CDR3 in amino acids: CSTRTGGTDTQYF. CDR3 sequence (DNA): TGCAGCACCCGGACAGGGGGCACAGATACGCAGTATTTT.

The chain carries TRBV12-3 or TRBV12-4 and TRBJ2-5; maybe TRBD2 (5 bases). The CDR3 loop spans 14 amino acids. V was shortened by 4 bases and J by 4 bases, with 13 bases between the two germline ends. CDR3 nucleotide sequence: TGTGCCAGCAGTTCGAGGGAACGGGGAGAGACCCAGTACTTC. Translating gives CASSSRERGETQYF.

This clonotype was detected many times. The chain employs TRBV7-2 and TRBJ1-1; no clear D gene. Germline loops: CDR1 SGHTA, CDR2 FQGNSA. V lost 6 bases and J 1 base, leaving 12 bases between the germline ends. The CDR3 is 14 amino acids. CDR3: CASSLRLTNTEAFF. The CDR3 DNA reads as TGTGCCAGCAGTCTAAGGTTGACGAACACTGAAGCTTTCTTT.

This clonotype was observed many times. V gene TRBV6-5 combines with J gene TRBJ2-2; tentatively, D is TRBD1 or TRBD2 (6 bases each). The CDR3 runs to 16 residues. Germline V gives CDR1 MNHEY, CDR2 SVGAGI. V was trimmed by 6 bases and J by 1 base, leaving 15 bases between them. CDR3 in amino acids: CASRGGGLVNTGELFF. The CDR3 DNA is TGTGCCAGCAGGGGGGGCGGTCTGGTGAACACCGGGGAGCTGTTTTTT.

The chain joins TRBV4-1 to TRBJ2-1, with D perhaps TRBD1 (5 bases). V lost 6 bases to trimming and J lost 5 bases, with 11 bases between them. Germline V gene lookup returns CDR1 MGHRA and CDR2 YSYEKL. The CDR3 is 13 amino acids. This CDR3 is CASRGRYDNEQFF. The CDR3 DNA sequence: TGCGCCAGCAGGGGGCGGTATGACAATGAGCAGTTCTTC.

The chain has TRBV7-6 and TRBJ1-4; possibly TRBD1 for D (5 bases). Trimming cost V 5 bases and J 0 bases, with 13 bases left between them. The germline V gene has CDR1 SGHVS and CDR2 FNYEAQ. This CDR3 comprises 16 residues. CDR3: CASSPSGGTTNEKLFF. CDR3 nucleotides: TGTGCCAGCAGCCCTAGCGGGGGGACAACTAATGAAAAACTGTTTTTT.

This clonotype was seen many times. The V call is TRBV10-1, the J call TRBJ2-5; a possible D gene is TRBD1 (6 bases). V gave up 3 bases and J gave up 1 base, with 6 bases separating them. Germline V gives CDR1 WNHNN, CDR2 SYGVQD (reference sequence). This CDR3 spans 13 amino acids. This CDR3 is CASSEGGQETQYF. As DNA, the CDR3 is TGCGCCAGCAGTGAAGGGGGCCAAGAGACCCAGTACTTC.

The chain joins TRBV28 to TRBJ1-6; no definite D call. CDR3 size: 16 residues. The germline V and J ends were trimmed by 2 bases and 3 bases, with 11 bases remaining between them. Germline V gives CDR1 MDHEN, CDR2 SYDVKM. The CDR3, as DNA: TGTGCCAGCAGTTTAGGGCAGCTAATCTATAATTCACCCCTCCACTTT. Amino acid sequence: CASSLGQLIYNSPLHF.

This sequence joins TRBV6-2 or TRBV6-3 and TRBJ1-5; 7 bases map to TRBD1. This CDR3 comprises 15 residues. The junction had 5 bases not matched to a gene; V was cut back by 5 bases and J by 1 base. The V gene's germline CDR1 is MNHEY and CDR2 SVGEGT. For the CDR3, the DNA is TGTGCCAGCAGTGTCCTACAGGGGAGCAATCAGCCCCAGCATTTT. Amino acid sequence: CASSVLQGSNQPQHF.

CDR3 sequence reads: CASPGGDYGYTF. The DNA for the CDR3 is TGTGCCTCCCCAGGGGGGGACTATGGCTACACCTTC. The rearrangement uses TRBV30 and TRBJ1-2; 7 bases match TRBD1. The CDR3 extends over 12 amino acids. Per the germline V gene, CDR1 is GTSNPN and CDR2 is SVGIG (reference sequence). V was pared by 7 bases and J by 3 bases, with 5 bases of the junction left unmatched.

This clonotype was seen only a few times. V is TRBV12-3 or TRBV12-4 and J is TRBJ1-1; D not certain. Trimming stripped 6 bases from V and 13 bases from J, with 18 bases between. CDR3 length: 12 amino acids. The CDR3 loop is CASSLDGPRLFF. The CDR3 DNA follows: TGTGCCAGCAGCTTGGACGGCCCGCGTCTTTTCTTT.

This clonotype was seen repeatedly, ten times or more. The CDR3 DNA reads TGCAGTGCTCAAGGGACAGAGAGAGGCTACACCTTC. The encoded protein is CSAQGTERGYTF. V gene TRBV20-1 combines with J gene TRBJ1-2; 7 bases match TRBD1. The CDR3 loop spans 12 amino acids. The germline V gene has CDR1 DFQATT and CDR2 SNEGSKA (reference sequence). V shed 5 bases and J 8 bases; nucleotides not matched to a gene: 8.